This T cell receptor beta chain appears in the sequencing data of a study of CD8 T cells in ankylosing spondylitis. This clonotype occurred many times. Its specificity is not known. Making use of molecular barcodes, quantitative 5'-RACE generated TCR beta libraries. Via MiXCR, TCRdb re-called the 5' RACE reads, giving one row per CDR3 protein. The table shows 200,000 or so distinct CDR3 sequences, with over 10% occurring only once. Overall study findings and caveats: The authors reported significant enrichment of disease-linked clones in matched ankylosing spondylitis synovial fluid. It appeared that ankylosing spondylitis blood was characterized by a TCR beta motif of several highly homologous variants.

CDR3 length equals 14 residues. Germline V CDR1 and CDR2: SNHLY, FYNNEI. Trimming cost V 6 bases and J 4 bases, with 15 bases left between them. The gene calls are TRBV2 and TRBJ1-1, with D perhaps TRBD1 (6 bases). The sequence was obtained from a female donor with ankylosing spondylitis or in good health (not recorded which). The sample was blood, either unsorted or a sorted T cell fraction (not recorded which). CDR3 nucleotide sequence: TGTGCCAGCAGATTACCCGACAGGCCCACTGAAGCTTTCTTT. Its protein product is CASRLPDRPTEAFF.